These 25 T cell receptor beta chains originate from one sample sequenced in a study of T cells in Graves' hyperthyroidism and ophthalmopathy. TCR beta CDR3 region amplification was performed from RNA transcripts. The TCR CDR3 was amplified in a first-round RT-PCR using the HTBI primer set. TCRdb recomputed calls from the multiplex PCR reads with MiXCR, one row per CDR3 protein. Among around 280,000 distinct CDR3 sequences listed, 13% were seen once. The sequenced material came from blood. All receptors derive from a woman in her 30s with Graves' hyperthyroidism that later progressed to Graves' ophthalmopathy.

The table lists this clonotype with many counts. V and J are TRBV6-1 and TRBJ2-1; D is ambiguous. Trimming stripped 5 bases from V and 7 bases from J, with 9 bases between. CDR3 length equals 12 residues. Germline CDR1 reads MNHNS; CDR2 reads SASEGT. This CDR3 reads CASSYTKNEQFF. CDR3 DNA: TGTGCCAGCAGTTATACAAAGAATGAGCAGTTCTTC.

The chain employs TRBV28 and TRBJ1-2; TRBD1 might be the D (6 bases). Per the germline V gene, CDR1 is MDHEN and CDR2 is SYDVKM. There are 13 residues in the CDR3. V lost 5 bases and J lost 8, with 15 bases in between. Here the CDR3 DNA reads TGTGCCAGCAGTATCATGGGGGCGAGGGGCTACACCTTC. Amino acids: CASSIMGARGYTF.

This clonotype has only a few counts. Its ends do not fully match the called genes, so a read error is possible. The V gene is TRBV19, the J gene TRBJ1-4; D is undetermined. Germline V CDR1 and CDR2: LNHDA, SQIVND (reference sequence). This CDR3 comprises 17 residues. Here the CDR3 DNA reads TGTGCCAGTAGTATTCGAAGAGTCTTGGAGACTAATAAAAAACTGTTTTTT. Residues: CASSIRRVLETNKKLFF.

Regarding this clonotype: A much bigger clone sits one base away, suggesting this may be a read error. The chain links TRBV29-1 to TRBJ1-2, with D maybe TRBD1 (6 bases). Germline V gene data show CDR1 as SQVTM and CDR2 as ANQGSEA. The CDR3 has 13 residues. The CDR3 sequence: CGVAGGADYGYTF. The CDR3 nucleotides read TGCGGCGTGGCCGGGGGGGCTGACTATGGCTACACCTTC.

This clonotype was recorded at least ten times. CDR3 loop: CASSQDRERVVKTQYF. CDR3 nucleotide sequence: TGTGCCAGCAGCCAAGACAGGGAGAGAGTCGTTAAGACCCAGTACTTC. The chain links TRBV7-2 to TRBJ2-5; TRBD1 agrees at 7 bases. CDR3 size: 16 residues. V trimming: 5 bases; J trimming: 6 bases; junction bases outside the gene matches: 15. Per the germline V gene, CDR1 is SGHTA and CDR2 is FQGNSA.

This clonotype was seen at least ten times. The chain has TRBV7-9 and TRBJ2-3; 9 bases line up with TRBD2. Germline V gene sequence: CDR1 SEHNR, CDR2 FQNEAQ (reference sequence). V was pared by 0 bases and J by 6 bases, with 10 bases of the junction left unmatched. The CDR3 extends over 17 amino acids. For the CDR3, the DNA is TGTGCCAGCAGCTTAGCGGGAGCGGGAGGCCGGGGCGATACGCAGTATTTT. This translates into CASSLAGAGGRGDTQYF. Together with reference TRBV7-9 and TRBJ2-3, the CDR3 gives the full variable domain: DTGVSQNPRHKITKRGQNVTFRCDPISEHNRLYWYRQTLGQGPEFLTYFQNEAQLEKSRLLSDRFSAERPKGSFSTLEIQRTEQGDSAMYLCASSLAGAGGRGDTQYFGPGTRLTVL.

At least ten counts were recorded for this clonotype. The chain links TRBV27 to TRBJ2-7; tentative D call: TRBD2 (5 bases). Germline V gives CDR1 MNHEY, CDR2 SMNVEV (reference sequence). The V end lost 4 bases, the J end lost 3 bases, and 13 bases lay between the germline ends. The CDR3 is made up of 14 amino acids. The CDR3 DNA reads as TGTGCCAGCAGTTCGAGGCTAGCTATCTACGAGCAGTACTTC. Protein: CASSSRLAIYEQYF.

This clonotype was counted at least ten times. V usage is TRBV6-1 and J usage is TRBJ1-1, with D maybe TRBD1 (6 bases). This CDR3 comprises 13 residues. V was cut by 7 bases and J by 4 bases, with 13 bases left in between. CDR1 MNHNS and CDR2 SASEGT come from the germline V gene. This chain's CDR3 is CASKWQGSTEAFF. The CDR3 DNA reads TGTGCCAGCAAATGGCAGGGGAGCACTGAAGCTTTCTTT.

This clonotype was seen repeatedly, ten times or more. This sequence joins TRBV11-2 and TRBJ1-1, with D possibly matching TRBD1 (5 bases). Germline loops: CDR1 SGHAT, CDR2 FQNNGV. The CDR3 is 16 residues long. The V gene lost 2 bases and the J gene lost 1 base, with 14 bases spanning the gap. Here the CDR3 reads CASSLFLQVANTEAFF. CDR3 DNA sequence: TGTGCCAGCAGCTTATTTCTACAGGTTGCGAACACTGAAGCTTTCTTT. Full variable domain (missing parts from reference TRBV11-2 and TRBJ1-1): EAGVAQSPRYKIIEKRQSVAFWCNPISGHATLYWYQQILGQGPKLLIQFQNNGVVDDSQLPKDRFSAERLKGVDSTLKIQPAKLEDSAVYLCASSLFLQVANTEAFFGQGTRLTVV.

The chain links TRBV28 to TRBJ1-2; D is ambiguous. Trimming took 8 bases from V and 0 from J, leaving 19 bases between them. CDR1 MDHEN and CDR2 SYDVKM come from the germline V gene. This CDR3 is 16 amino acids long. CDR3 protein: CASLPPGPTANYGYTF. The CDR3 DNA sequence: TGTGCCAGCCTACCCCCAGGCCCAACCGCTAACTATGGCTACACCTTC.

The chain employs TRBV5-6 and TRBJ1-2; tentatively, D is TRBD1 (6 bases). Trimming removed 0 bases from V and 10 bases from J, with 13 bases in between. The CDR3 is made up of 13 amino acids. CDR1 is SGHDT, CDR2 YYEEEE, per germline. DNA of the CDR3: TGTGCCAGCAGCTTGGGACAGGAATCGACCTACACCTTC. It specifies CASSLGQESTYTF.

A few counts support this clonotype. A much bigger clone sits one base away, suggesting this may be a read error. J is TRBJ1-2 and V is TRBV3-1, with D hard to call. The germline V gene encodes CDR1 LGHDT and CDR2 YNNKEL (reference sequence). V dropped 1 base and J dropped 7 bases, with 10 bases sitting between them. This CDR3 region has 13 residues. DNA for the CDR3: TGTGCCAGCAGCCAAGGCGGGTTCTGTGGCTACACCTTC. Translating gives CASSQGGFCGYTF.

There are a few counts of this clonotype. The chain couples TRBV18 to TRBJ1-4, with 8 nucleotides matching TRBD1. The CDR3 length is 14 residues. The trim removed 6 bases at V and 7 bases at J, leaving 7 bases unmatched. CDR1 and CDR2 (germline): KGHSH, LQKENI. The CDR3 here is CASSDTGGGEKLFF. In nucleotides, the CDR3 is TGTGCCAGCTCGGACACAGGGGGTGGTGAAAAACTGTTTTTT.

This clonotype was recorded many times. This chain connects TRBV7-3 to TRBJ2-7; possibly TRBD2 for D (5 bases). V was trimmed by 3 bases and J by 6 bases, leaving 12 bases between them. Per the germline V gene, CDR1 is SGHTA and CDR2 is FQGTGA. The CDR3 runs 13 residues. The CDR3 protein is CASSFHPSSEQYF. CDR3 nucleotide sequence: TGTGCCAGCAGCTTCCACCCTAGCTCCGAGCAGTACTTC.

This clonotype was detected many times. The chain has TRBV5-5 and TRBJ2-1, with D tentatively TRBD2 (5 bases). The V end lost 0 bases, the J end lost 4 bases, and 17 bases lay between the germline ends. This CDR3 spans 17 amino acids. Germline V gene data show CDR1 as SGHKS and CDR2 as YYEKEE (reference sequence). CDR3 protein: CASSLDGLGLKYNEQFF. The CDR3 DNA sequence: TGTGCCAGCAGCTTGGACGGACTCGGACTGAAATACAATGAGCAGTTCTTC.

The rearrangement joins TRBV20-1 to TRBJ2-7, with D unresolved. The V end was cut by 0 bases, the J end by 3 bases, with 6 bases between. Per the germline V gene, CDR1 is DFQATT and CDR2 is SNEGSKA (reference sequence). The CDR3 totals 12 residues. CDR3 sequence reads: CSARDSYYEQYF. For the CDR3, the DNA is TGCAGTGCTAGAGACAGTTACTACGAGCAGTACTTC.

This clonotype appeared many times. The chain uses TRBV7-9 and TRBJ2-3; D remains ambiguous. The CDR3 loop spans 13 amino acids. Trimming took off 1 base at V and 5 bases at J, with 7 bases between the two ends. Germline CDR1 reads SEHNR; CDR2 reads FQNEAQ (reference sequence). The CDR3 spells CASSLGSGDTQYF. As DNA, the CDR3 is TGTGCCAGCAGCTTAGGTTCGGGAGATACGCAGTATTTT. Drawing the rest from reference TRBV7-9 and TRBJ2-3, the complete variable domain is DTGVSQNPRHKITKRGQNVTFRCDPISEHNRLYWYRQTLGQGPEFLTYFQNEAQLEKSRLLSDRFSAERPKGSFSTLEIQRTEQGDSAMYLCASSLGSGDTQYFGPGTRLTVL.

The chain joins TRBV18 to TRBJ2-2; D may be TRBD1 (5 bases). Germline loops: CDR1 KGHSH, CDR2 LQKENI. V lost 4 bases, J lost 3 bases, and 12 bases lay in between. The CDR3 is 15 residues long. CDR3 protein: CASSLFKGHTGELFF. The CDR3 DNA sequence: TGTGCCAGCTCACTGTTCAAGGGGCACACCGGGGAGCTGTTTTTT.

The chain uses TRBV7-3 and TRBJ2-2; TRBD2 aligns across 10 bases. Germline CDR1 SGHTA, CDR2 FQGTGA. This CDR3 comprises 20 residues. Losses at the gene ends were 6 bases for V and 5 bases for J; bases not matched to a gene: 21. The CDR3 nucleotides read TGTGCCAGCAGTCCCCGACCCCTGGCTAGCGGGAGCCAAGTAACCGGGGAGCTGTTTTTT. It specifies CASSPRPLASGSQVTGELFF.

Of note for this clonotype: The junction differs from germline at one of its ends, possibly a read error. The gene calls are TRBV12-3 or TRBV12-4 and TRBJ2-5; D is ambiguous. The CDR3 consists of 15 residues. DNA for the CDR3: TGTGCCAGCGGTTTACGTACGCCTCCTGGAGAGACCCAGTACTTC. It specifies CASGLRTPPGETQYF.

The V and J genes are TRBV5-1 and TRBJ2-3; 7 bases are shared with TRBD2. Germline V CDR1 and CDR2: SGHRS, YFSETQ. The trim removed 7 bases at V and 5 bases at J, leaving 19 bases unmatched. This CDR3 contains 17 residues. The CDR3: CASYGPKGGSVIDTQYF. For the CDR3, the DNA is TGCGCCAGCTACGGGCCCAAGGGCGGGAGTGTTATAGATACGCAGTATTTT.

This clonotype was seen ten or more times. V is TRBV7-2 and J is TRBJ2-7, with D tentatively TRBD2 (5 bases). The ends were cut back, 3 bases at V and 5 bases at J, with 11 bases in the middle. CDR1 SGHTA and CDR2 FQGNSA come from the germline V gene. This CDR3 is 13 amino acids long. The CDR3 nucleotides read TGTGCCAGCAGCTTCGTCCGGGGAGACGAGCAGTACTTC. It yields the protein CASSFVRGDEQYF.

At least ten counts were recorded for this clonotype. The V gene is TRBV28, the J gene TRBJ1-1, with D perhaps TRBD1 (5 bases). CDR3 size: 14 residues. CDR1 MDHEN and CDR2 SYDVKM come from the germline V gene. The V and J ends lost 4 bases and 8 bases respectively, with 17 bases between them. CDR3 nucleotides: TGTGCCAGCAGTTCCATGTTTACAGGCGACGAAGCTTTCTTT. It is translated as CASSSMFTGDEAFF. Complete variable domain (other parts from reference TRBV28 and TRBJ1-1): DVKVTQSSRYLVKRTGEKVFLECVQDMDHENMFWYRQDPGLGLRLIYFSYDVKMKEKGDIPEGYSVSREKKERFSLILESASTNQTSMYLCASSSMFTGDEAFFGQGTRLTVV.

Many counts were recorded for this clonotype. The CDR3 spells CASSNQEGYEQYF. CDR3 DNA sequence: TGTGCCAGCAGCAATCAAGAGGGTTACGAGCAGTACTTC. The V and J genes are TRBV7-2 and TRBJ2-7, with D maybe TRBD2 (5 bases). Germline V gene data show CDR1 as SGHTA and CDR2 as FQGNSA. The CDR3 covers 13 residues. V lost 5 bases to trimming and J lost 4 bases, with 12 bases between them.

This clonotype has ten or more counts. The CDR3, as DNA: TGTGCCAGCAGTTACTCCCGACAGGAATCTCAGTTCTTC. It codes for CASSYSRQESQFF. The chain joins TRBV6-6 to TRBJ2-1; D is perhaps TRBD1 (6 bases). The CDR3 length is 13 residues. Per the germline V gene, CDR1 is MNHNY and CDR2 is SVGAGI (reference sequence). The germline V and J ends were trimmed by 0 bases and 13 bases, with 13 bases remaining between them.